The TCR beta chain described here comes from a study of blood T cells in healthy people across ages. CDR1 and CDR2 from the germline V gene are SNHLY and FYNNEI. This CDR3 region has 16 residues. Trimming stripped 2 bases from V and 5 bases from J, with 16 bases between. Each donor supplied roughly 9.2 milliliters of peripheral blood. PBMCs, at least 7 million per sample, were isolated. With a J-beta primer mix and a sample-barcoded 5' primer, a second PCR ran about 7 to 11 cycles. TCRdb re-derived calls from the 5' RACE reads in MiXCR, one entry per CDR3 protein. The sample holds 600,000 or so distinct CDR3 sequences, about 30% seen once.

Sequencing was done on a sample of blood. The TCR comes from an elderly woman in good health. The chain employs TRBV2 and TRBJ1-5, with D maybe TRBD1 (5 bases). The chain's CDR3 is CASSEIRLEGDQPQHF. DNA of the CDR3: TGTGCCAGCAGTGAAATTCGCCTAGAAGGGGATCAGCCCCAGCATTTT.